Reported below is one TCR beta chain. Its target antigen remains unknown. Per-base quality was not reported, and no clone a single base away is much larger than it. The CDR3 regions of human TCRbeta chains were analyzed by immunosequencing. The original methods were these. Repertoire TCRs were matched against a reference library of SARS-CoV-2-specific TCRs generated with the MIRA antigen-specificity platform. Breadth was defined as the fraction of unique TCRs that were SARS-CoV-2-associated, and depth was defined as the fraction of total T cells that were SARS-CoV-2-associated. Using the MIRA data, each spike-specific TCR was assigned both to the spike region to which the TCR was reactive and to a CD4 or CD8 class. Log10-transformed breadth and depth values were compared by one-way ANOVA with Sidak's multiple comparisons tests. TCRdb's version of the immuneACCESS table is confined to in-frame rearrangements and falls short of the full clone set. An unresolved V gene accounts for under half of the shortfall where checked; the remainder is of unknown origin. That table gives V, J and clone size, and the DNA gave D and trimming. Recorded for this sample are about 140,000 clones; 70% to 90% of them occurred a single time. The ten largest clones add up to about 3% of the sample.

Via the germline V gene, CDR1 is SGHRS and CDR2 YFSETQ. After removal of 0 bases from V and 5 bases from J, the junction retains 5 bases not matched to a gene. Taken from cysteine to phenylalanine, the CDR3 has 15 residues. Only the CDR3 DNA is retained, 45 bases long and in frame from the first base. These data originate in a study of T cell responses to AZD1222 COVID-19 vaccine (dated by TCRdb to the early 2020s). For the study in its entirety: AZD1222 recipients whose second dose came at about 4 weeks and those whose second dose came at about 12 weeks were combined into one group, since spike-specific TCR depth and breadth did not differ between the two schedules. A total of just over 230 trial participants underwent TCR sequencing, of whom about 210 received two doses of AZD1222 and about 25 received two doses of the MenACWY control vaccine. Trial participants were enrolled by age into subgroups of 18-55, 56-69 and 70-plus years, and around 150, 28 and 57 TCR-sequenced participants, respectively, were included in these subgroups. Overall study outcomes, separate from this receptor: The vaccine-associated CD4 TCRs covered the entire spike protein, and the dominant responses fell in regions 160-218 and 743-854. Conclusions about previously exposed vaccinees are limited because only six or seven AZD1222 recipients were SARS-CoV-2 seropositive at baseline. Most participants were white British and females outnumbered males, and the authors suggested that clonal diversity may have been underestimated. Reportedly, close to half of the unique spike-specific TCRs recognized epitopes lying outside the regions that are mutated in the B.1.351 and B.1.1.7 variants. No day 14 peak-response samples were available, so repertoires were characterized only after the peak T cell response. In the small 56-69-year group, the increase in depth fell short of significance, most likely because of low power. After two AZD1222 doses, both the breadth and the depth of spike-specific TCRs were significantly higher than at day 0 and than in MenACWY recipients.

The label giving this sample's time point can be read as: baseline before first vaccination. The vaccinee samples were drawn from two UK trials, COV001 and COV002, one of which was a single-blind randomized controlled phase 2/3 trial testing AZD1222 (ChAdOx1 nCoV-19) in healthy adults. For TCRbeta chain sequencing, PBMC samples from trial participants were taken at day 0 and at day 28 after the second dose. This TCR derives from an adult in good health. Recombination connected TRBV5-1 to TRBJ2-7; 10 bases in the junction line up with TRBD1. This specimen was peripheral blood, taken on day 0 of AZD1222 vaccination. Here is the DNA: TGCGCCAGCAGCTTGGAGGGACAGGGGATCCACGAGCAGTACTTC. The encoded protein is CASSLEGQGIHEQYF. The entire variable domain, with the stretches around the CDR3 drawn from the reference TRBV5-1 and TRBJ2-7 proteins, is KAGVTQTPRYLIKTRGQQVTLSCSPISGHRSVSWYQQTPGQGLQFLFEYFSETQRNKGNFPGRFSGRQFSNSRSEMNVSTLELGDSALYLCASSLEGQGIHEQYFGPGTRLTVT.